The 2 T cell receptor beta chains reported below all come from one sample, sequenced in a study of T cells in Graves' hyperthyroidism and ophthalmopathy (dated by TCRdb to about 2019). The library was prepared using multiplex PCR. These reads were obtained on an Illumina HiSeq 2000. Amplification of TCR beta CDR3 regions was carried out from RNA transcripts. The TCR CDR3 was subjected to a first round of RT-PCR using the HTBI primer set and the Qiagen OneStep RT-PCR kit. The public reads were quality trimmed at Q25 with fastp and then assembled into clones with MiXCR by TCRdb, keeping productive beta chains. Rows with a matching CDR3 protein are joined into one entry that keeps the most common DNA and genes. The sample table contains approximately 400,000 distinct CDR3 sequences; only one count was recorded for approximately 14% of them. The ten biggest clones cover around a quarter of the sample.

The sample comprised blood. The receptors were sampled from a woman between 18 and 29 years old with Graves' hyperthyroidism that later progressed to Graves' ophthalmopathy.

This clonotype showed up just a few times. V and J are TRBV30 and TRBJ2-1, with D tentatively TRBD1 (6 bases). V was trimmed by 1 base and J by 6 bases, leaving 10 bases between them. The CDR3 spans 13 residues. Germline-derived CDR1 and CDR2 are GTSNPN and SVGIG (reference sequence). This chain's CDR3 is CAWSAGEFNEQFF. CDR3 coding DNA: TGTGCCTGGAGTGCAGGGGAATTCAATGAGCAGTTCTTC.

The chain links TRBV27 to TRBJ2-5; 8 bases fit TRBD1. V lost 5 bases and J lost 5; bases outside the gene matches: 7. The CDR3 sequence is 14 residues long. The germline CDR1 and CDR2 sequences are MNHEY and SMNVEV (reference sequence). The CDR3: CASSQQGGWETQYF. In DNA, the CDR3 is TGTGCCAGCAGTCAACAGGGGGGTTGGGAGACCCAGTACTTC.